These T cell receptor beta chains were read from a single sample in a study of OX40 agonist ivuxolimab in advanced cancers. The method was immunoSEQ multiplex PCR; TCRdb's version includes in-frame clones alone and lacks a portion of them. The table includes tens of thousands of clones, almost 85% detected once. The specimen was CD4+ or CD8+ T cells sorted from blood, collected in a trial of the OX40 agonist ivuxolimab. These receptors originate from an adult with an advanced solid tumor such as melanoma, head and neck, liver or kidney cancer. Both conserved end residues are part of each CDR3. A D gene is named only where the DNA matches it firmly. Expanded clones are given a class, and other clones once, few, many or no size at all.

clone_size j_call v_call d_call cdr3_nt cdr3_aa
NA TRBJ2-3 TRBV4-3 TRBD2 TGCGCCAGCAGCCAAGATCAACTAGCGGGGTTCACAGATACGCAGTATTTT CASSQDQLAGFTDTQYF
NA TRBJ2-5 TRBV7-6 NA TGTGCCAGCACCCCAGGGGGTTCAGGGAGGGAGACCCAGTACTTC CASTPGGSGRETQYF
once TRBJ2-1 TRBV27 TRBD2 TGTGCCAGCAGATTAACGGGACTAGCCACTGAGCAGTTCTTC CASRLTGLATEQFF
NA TRBJ1-5 TRBV28 NA TGTGCCACTTCAATCGGGGCGAGCAATCAGCCCCAGCATTTT CATSIGASNQPQHF
NA TRBJ2-6 TRBV27 TRBD2 TGTGCCAGCAGTCCCAGCGGGAGGAGGTCTGGGGCCAACGTCCTGACTTTC CASSPSGRRSGANVLTF
NA TRBJ2-1 TRBV27 NA TGTGCCAGCAGTTTATACAGCTACAATGAGCAGTTCTTC CASSLYSYNEQFF
NA TRBJ1-1 TRBV11-3 NA TGTGCCAGCAGCCATGGAGCAGACACTGAAGCTTTCTTT CASSHGADTEAFF
NA TRBJ1-2 TRBV6-6 TRBD1 TGTGCCAGCAGTTACTCGAGACAGGGAACGAATGGCTACACCTTC CASSYSRQGTNGYTF
NA TRBJ1-5 TRBV11-2 NA TGTGCCAGCAGCCAGGACCCGGGAAGCAATCAGCCCCAGCATTTT CASSQDPGSNQPQHF
NA TRBJ1-1 TRBV29-1 NA TGCAGCGTTGTTCGCCGACAGATCATGAACACTGAAGCTTTCTTT CSVVRRQIMNTEAFF
NA TRBJ2-5 TRBV18 TRBD1 TGTGCCAGCTCACCACTTGGGACAGGGGCAAGATTGGGGGAGACCCAGTACTTC CASSPLGTGARLGETQYF
NA TRBJ1-2 TRBV21-1 NA TGTGCCAGCAGCAAATCCTACAGGGCGTATGGCTACACCTTC CASSKSYRAYGYTF
NA TRBJ2-2 TRBV18 NA TGTGCCAGCTCACTTGGGATGAACACCGGGGAGCTGTTTTTT CASSLGMNTGELFF
NA TRBJ2-3 TRBV30 NA TGTGCCTGGATGGGCGAGGGGTTCCGCACAGATACGCAGTATTTT CAWMGEGFRTDTQYF
NA TRBJ1-3 TRBV18 NA TGTGCCAGCCGCCCGGACAGATCCCCTGGAAACACCATATATTTT CASRPDRSPGNTIYF
NA TRBJ1-3 TRBV7-9 NA TGTGCCAGCAGCCCAACAGACAGGCGGGTAATCTCTGGAAACACCATATATTTT CASSPTDRRVISGNTIYF
NA TRBJ2-3 TRBV6-6 NA TGTGCCAGTCGAGGACAAGTTCCAGATACGCAGTATTTT CASRGQVPDTQYF
NA TRBJ2-2 TRBV5-4 NA TGTGCCAGCAGCTTGGAGGGGAGACAGGGCGGGGACACCGGGGAGCTGTTTTTT CASSLEGRQGGDTGELFF
NA TRBJ1-4 TRBV4-3 NA TGCGCCAGCAGTTGGGGGCGGCGAAATGAAAAACTGTTTTTT CASSWGRRNEKLFF
NA TRBJ1-2 TRBV19 TRBD1 TGTGCCAGTAGTCCCCGGACAGGGGGGAATGCTAACTATGGCTACACCTTC CASSPRTGGNANYGYTF
NA TRBJ2-3 TRBV11-2 TRBD2 TGTGCCAGCAGCTTAGGCGTGGCTAGCGGGGGGGTTAGCACAGATACGCAGTATTTT CASSLGVASGGVSTDTQYF
NA TRBJ1-6 TRBV7-8 TRBD1 TGTGCCAGCAGCTTAGCGGGGACAGGAGGGGTCAATTCACCCCTCCACTTT CASSLAGTGGVNSPLHF
NA TRBJ1-5 TRBV27 NA TGTGCCAGCAGTTTATCCCCACGAAGGCCCCAGCATTTT CASSLSPRRPQHF
once TRBJ1-6 TRBV6-5 NA TGTGCCAGCAGGCCTTATAATTCACCCCTCCACTTT CASRPYNSPLHF
NA TRBJ1-1 TRBV28 TRBD1 TGTGCCAGCAGTCCGTACCGGGACAGGGCTGAAGCTTTCTTT CASSPYRDRAEAFF
once TRBJ2-2 TRBV5-1 TRBD1 TGCGCCAGCAGCACAATGTTGGGGGGACAGGGGATACTATCACCCAGGGAGCTGTTTTTT CASSTMLGGQGILSPRELFF
NA TRBJ1-3 TRBV7-6 TRBD1 TGTGCCAGCAGCGCCTCAGCAGGGGGGGTTCCCGTCTCTGGAAACACCATATATTTT CASSASAGGVPVSGNTIYF
few TRBJ2-2 TRBV27 NA TGTGCCAGCAGGGATGACAGGAACACCGGGGAGCTGTTTTTT CASRDDRNTGELFF
NA TRBJ2-7 TRBV6-5 TRBD2 TGTGCCAGCAGTTACTCGAGCGGGAGTTACGAGCAGTACTTC CASSYSSGSYEQYF
NA TRBJ1-2 TRBV7-9 NA TGTGCCAGCAGCCAACCCCCAGTGTTGTCCTATGGCTACACCTTC CASSQPPVLSYGYTF
NA TRBJ2-7 TRBV4-1 TRBD1 TGCGCCAGCAGCCAGCCGGGACAGGGCGATGGGGAGCAGTACTTC CASSQPGQGDGEQYF